This passage covers 3 T cell receptor beta chains from one sample sequenced in a study of regulatory T cells in long-lasting Graves disease. Time point given: newly diagnosed GD, antithyroid drugs for less than 3 months. PBMC RNA served as the TCR library source. Researchers made TCR beta libraries by using iRepertoire HTBI primers and running Arm-PCR on CDR3 regions. One entry per CDR3 protein results from TCRdb running MiXCR on the multiplex PCR reads. This sample has 450,000 to 600,000 distinct CDR3 sequences, with 15% to 20% found just once. This sample also belongs to another study, concerning T cells in Graves' hyperthyroidism and ophthalmopathy.

Sample: peripheral blood mononuclear cells (PBMCs), taken at new diagnosis, from a patient treated with antithyroid drugs. These receptors were taken from a middle-aged man with Graves disease.

This clonotype was counted at least ten times. V gene TRBV7-6 combines with J gene TRBJ2-7; unclear D gene. The V end lost 5 bases, the J end lost 6 bases, and 11 bases lay between the germline ends. The length of the CDR3 is 12 residues. CDR1 SGHVS and CDR2 FNYEAQ come from the germline V gene. The DNA for the CDR3 is TGTGCCAGCAGCACCCGTGGCGGCGAGCAGTACTTC. Protein: CASSTRGGEQYF.

This clonotype came up a few times. The chain couples TRBV11-2 to TRBJ2-2, with D possibly being TRBD1 (5 bases). The CDR3 is 15 residues long. Germline V gives CDR1 SGHAT, CDR2 FQNNGV. Trimming removed 6 bases at V and 4 bases at J, with 15 bases between. Written as DNA, the CDR3 is TGTGCCAGCAGAAAGGCAGGGCAGTTCACCGGGGAGCTGTTTTTT. Its translation is CASRKAGQFTGELFF.

This clonotype was observed a few times. CDR3 amino acids: CASGTQVPGANVLTF. The DNA of the CDR3 is TGTGCCAGCGGCACACAGGTTCCCGGGGCCAACGTCCTGACTTTC. The chain recombines TRBV12-3 or TRBV12-4 with TRBJ2-6; D might be TRBD1 (5 bases). This CDR3 contains 15 residues. The V gene lost 8 bases and the J gene lost 4 bases, with 15 bases spanning the gap.